The 23 T cell receptor beta chains given below trace back to one sample, sequenced in a study of response to subunit inactivated influenza vaccine. TCRdb independently ran MiXCR on the RT-PCR reads; one entry per CDR3 protein. The sample lists 610,000 or so distinct CDR3 sequences, 14% occurring once. This sample comprised PBMCs from blood, obtained about 11 days after vaccination. The receptors come from a man aged 45-65 years who received an inactivated influenza vaccine.

This clonotype was detected a few times. CDR3 coding DNA: TGTGCCAGCAGTGCGTTACAGGGGTGGACAGATACGCAGTATTTT. Translation: CASSALQGWTDTQYF. The chain is built from TRBV6-1 and TRBJ2-3; TRBD1 matches 7 bases. Trimming cost V 4 bases and J 3 bases; bases outside gene matches: 7. Germline V lookup: CDR1 MNHNS, CDR2 SASEGT. The CDR3 has 15 amino acids.

The sample holds a few counts of this clonotype. The chain recombines TRBV3-1 with TRBJ2-1; 7 bases are a match to TRBD2. The CDR3 has 15 amino acids. Losses at the gene ends were 1 base for V and 5 bases for J; bases not matched to a gene: 5. The V gene's germline CDR1 is LGHDT and CDR2 YNNKEL (reference sequence). CDR3 DNA: TGTGCCAGCAGCCAAGCTAGCGGAGACAACAATGAGCAGTTCTTC. This sequence encodes CASSQASGDNNEQFF.

This clonotype was seen a handful of times. V and J are TRBV4-3 and TRBJ2-6; possible D gene TRBD1, 6 bases. The CDR3 spans 17 residues. The ends were cut back, 6 bases at V and 4 bases at J, with 19 bases in the middle. Germline CDR1 is LGHNA and CDR2 is YSLEER. For the CDR3, the DNA is TGCGCCAGCAGTCTGGATCTGGGGGCTGGAGGGGCCAACGTCCTGACTTTC. It yields the protein CASSLDLGAGGANVLTF.

This clonotype has just a few counts. The rearrangement uses TRBV12-3 or TRBV12-4 and TRBJ2-3, with TRBD1 matching over 9 bases. The CDR3 extends over 15 amino acids. V shed 3 bases, J shed 2 bases, and the junction held 3 bases outside the gene matches. CDR3 sequence: CASSLTGGITDTQYF. DNA of the CDR3: TGTGCCAGCAGTTTGACAGGGGGAATCACAGATACGCAGTATTTT.

The chain links TRBV24-1 to TRBJ1-5, with TRBD1 matching over 8 bases. Germline trimming cut 6 bases from V and 4 bases from J; bases unmatched to any gene: 1. The CDR3 has 13 amino acids. Germline loops: CDR1 KGHDR, CDR2 SFDVKD. The CDR3 DNA reads TGTGCCACCAGTCGACAGGGGAATCAGCCCCAGCATTTT. Protein: CATSRQGNQPQHF.

This clonotype has just a few counts. The V and J genes are TRBV29-1 and TRBJ2-5; 12 bases map to TRBD1. CDR3 length: 17 amino acids. The V and J ends lost 4 bases and 5 bases, in that order; junction bases with no gene match: 14. Germline V gives CDR1 SQVTM, CDR2 ANQGSEA. The DNA for the CDR3 is TGCAGCGTTGTTCCTAGTCGAGGGACAGGGGGCAGGGAGACCCAGTACTTC. As protein: CSVVPSRGTGGRETQYF.

This clonotype appeared many times. This chain joins TRBV7-3 and TRBJ2-4; the match to TRBD1 covers 8 bases. CDR3 length: 13 residues. Germline CDR1 SGHTA, CDR2 FQGTGA. The junction had 7 bases not matched to a gene; V was cut back by 5 bases and J by 10 bases. The CDR3 region is CASSPGGRGIQYF. In DNA form, the CDR3 reads TGTGCCAGCAGCCCAGGGGGCCGGGGAATTCAGTACTTC.

V gene TRBV7-2 combines with J gene TRBJ2-7; TRBD2 matches at 9 bases. The CDR3 totals 15 residues. Losses at the gene ends were 7 bases for V and 6 bases for J; bases not matched to a gene: 13. Looked up from germline, CDR1 is SGHTA and CDR2 is FQGNSA. CDR3 in DNA: TGTGCCAGCACCGATCGACTGGCGGGAGGGCTCGAGCAGTACTTC. This gives the protein CASTDRLAGGLEQYF.

This clonotype has only a few counts. This chain connects TRBV4-3 to TRBJ1-3; D not resolved. Germline-derived CDR1 and CDR2 are LGHNA and YSLEER. Trimming removed 0 bases at V and 0 bases at J, with 6 bases between. There are 15 residues in the CDR3. The CDR3 coding sequence is TGCGCCAGCAGCCAAGATTTGTTCTCTGGAAACACCATATATTTT. This sequence encodes CASSQDLFSGNTIYF.

This chain joins TRBV7-9 and TRBJ2-3; D is possibly TRBD1 (6 bases). The CDR3 spans 15 residues. Trimming cost V 4 bases and J 0 bases, with 11 bases left between them. The germline V gene has CDR1 SEHNR and CDR2 FQNEAQ (reference sequence). The CDR3 nucleotides are TGTGCCAGCAGCTCCCTGGACAGAAGCACAGATACGCAGTATTTT. Encoded protein: CASSSLDRSTDTQYF.

Remarks on this clonotype: One end of the junction varies from germline; a read error may be responsible. The J gene is TRBJ2-2, the V gene TRBV7-7, with D hard to call. The CDR3 has 14 amino acids. CDR1 is SSHAT, CDR2 FNYEAQ, per germline (reference sequence). CDR3 in DNA: TGTGCTAGCAGCTTCCAACAAGGCACCGGGGAGCTGTTTTTT. The encoded protein is CASSFQQGTGELFF.

This clonotype has just a few counts. The chain recombines TRBV7-9 with TRBJ1-2; 9 bases line up with TRBD1. V lost 3 bases and J lost 6; bases outside the gene matches: 11. Germline CDR1 SEHNR, CDR2 FQNEAQ (reference sequence). CDR3 length: 16 residues. This CDR3 is CASSFSSGTGTDGYTF. CDR3 nucleotides: TGTGCCAGCAGCTTCTCTTCCGGGACAGGGACCGATGGCTACACCTTC.

The sample holds a few counts of this clonotype. The chain uses TRBV7-9 and TRBJ1-4; D not resolved. Trimming shortened V by 2 bases and J by 6 bases, and 7 bases separated the two germline ends. The CDR3 runs to 13 residues. The germline V gene encodes CDR1 SEHNR and CDR2 FQNEAQ (reference sequence). Here the CDR3 DNA reads TGTGCCAGCAGCTTAAGGTGGGATGAAAAACTGTTTTTT. Encoded protein: CASSLRWDEKLFF.

At least ten counts were recorded for this clonotype. V and J are TRBV29-1 and TRBJ2-7; 7 nucleotides agree with TRBD1. Germline CDR1 reads SQVTM; CDR2 reads ANQGSEA. J gave up 1 base and V 2 bases, and 8 bases lay outside the gene matches. The CDR3 runs 15 residues. In DNA, the CDR3 is TGCAGCGTTGAACTCGGGACAGTGAATTCCTACGAGCAGTACTTC. Translating it yields CSVELGTVNSYEQYF.

In its sample, this clonotype was seen many times. The chain recombines TRBV12-3 or TRBV12-4 with TRBJ2-7, with D tentatively TRBD1 (5 bases). Deletions cut 4 bases from V and 1 base from J, with 8 bases between. The CDR3 length is 13 residues. CDR3 sequence reads: CASSWGRSYEQYF. CDR3 bases: TGTGCCAGCAGTTGGGGCCGATCCTACGAGCAGTACTTC.

The chain is built from TRBV20-1 and TRBJ2-7; 10 bases are a match to TRBD1. The V gene's germline CDR1 is DFQATT and CDR2 SNEGSKA (reference sequence). The V gene end was trimmed by 1 base and the J gene end by 4 bases; junction bases not matched to a gene: 4. The CDR3 length is 14 residues. The CDR3 sequence: CSARGDRGEYEQYF. The CDR3 bases are TGCAGTGCTAGAGGGGACAGGGGTGAATACGAGCAGTACTTC.

The V gene is TRBV28, the J gene TRBJ2-7; 7 positions agree with TRBD1. Germline V lookup: CDR1 MDHEN, CDR2 SYDVKM. The junction had 10 bases not matched to a gene; V was cut back by 5 bases and J by 6 bases. This CDR3 contains 14 residues. The chain's CDR3 is CASSPRGQSGEQYF. In nucleotides, the CDR3 is TGTGCCAGCAGTCCCAGGGGACAGTCGGGCGAGCAGTACTTC.

This clonotype came up a few times. This chain joins TRBV5-1 and TRBJ1-1; D possibly corresponds to TRBD1 (6 bases). The V gene lost 0 bases and the J gene lost 1 base, with 16 bases spanning the gap. Germline CDR1 and CDR2: SGHRS and YFSETQ. The CDR3 is made up of 17 amino acids. CDR3 in amino acids: CASSLARGQTRNTEAFF. The CDR3 region has the DNA TGCGCCAGCAGCTTGGCTCGGGGACAAACGCGGAACACTGAAGCTTTCTTT.

The chain joins TRBV4-2 to TRBJ1-1; the D gene is possibly TRBD1 (6 bases). The CDR3 spans 15 residues. Germline V lookup: CDR1 LGHNA, CDR2 YNFKEQ. V was shortened by 1 base and J by 0 bases, with 9 bases between the two germline ends. CDR3 DNA: TGTGCCAGCAGCCAAGCACAGGGTTTGAACACTGAAGCTTTCTTT. Translation gives CASSQAQGLNTEAFF.

This clonotype occurred a few times. The chain has TRBV28 and TRBJ2-7; D uncertain. Germline loops: CDR1 MDHEN, CDR2 SYDVKM. This CDR3 has 12 residues. Trimming cost V 5 bases and J 4 bases, with 9 bases left between them. The CDR3 sequence is CASSPHPYEQYF. CDR3 nucleotides: TGTGCCAGCAGTCCCCACCCTTACGAGCAGTACTTC. The whole variable domain, filled in from reference TRBV28 and TRBJ2-7, reads DVKVTQSSRYLVKRTGEKVFLECVQDMDHENMFWYRQDPGLGLRLIYFSYDVKMKEKGDIPEGYSVSREKKERFSLILESASTNQTSMYLCASSPHPYEQYFGPGTRLTVT.

The table lists this clonotype with a few counts. V gene TRBV15 combines with J gene TRBJ2-1; D ambiguous. Deletions cut 0 bases from V and 7 bases from J, with 10 bases between. The germline CDR1 and CDR2 sequences are LNHNV and YYDKDF (reference sequence). The CDR3 is 14 amino acids. DNA of the CDR3: TGTGCCACCAGCAGAGATCTCCCTTTGAATGAGCAGTTCTTC. It translates to CATSRDLPLNEQFF.

The chain is built from TRBV6-1 and TRBJ1-6; 9 nucleotides match TRBD1. Germline V gene sequence: CDR1 MNHNS, CDR2 SASEGT. Trimming took 6 bases from V and 6 from J; bases not matched to a gene: 12. The CDR3 contains 17 residues. The CDR3 loop reads CASSTFRTGAANSPLHF. The CDR3 DNA reads TGTGCCAGCAGCACCTTCCGGACAGGGGCGGCTAATTCACCCCTCCACTTT.

The chain joins TRBV9 to TRBJ2-7; 8 bases fit TRBD1. Germline V gene data show CDR1 as SGDLS and CDR2 as YYNGEE. The CDR3 is 13 residues long. The V segment lost 3 bases and the J segment 6 bases; nucleotides outside the gene matches: 5. The CDR3 loop reads CASSESGQGEQYF. Here the CDR3 DNA reads TGTGCCAGCAGCGAGTCTGGACAGGGCGAGCAGTACTTC.